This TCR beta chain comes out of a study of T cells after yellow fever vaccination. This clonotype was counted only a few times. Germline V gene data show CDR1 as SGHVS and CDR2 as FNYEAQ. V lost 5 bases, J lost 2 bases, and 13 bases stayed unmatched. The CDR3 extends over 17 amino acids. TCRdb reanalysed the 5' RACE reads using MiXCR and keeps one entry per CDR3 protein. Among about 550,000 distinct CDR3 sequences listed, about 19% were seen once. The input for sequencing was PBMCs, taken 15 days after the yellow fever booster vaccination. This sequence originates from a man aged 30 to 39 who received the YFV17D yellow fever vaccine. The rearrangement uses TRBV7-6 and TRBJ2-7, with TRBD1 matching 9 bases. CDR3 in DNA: TGTGCCAGCAGCCCAGGGACAGGGCCCTCTTCCCCCTACGAGCAGTACTTC. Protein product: CASSPGTGPSSPYEQYF.